Here is one T cell receptor (beta chain) with its context. The data stem from a study of blood T cell repertoires in COVID-19. Study-level background: Samples taken during acute and convalescent COVID-19 were collected in the United States, Italy and Spain. T cells, B-cell-depleted T cells, or PBMCs provided the cDNA or gDNA that served as material.

V gave up 8 bases and J gave up 9 bases; unmatched junction bases: 7. The CDR3 is 11 residues long. Germline lookup yields CDR1 SGHDT and CDR2 YYEEEE. The repertoire was sequenced with immunoSEQ multiplex PCR; TCRdb's copy has only in-frame clones and lacks some. The sample yields 150,000 to 200,000 clones, roughly four fifths seen once. J is TRBJ1-2 and V is TRBV5-6; 7 nucleotides align to TRBD1. The sequence derives from a woman under 40 with acute or convalescent COVID-19. The sequenced sample was peripheral blood. CDR3 in DNA: TGTGCCAGTTCCGAGGACAGGAGCTACACCTTC. Amino acids: CASSEDRSYTF.